This T cell receptor beta chain came from a study of cytomegalovirus exposure and HLA in healthy donors. Both 60 Vbeta primers and 13 Jbeta primers went into the PCR. Here immunoSEQ multiplex PCR was the method, and the copy in TCRdb shows in-frame clones only, minus some. Of approximately 180,000 clones in the sample, just under 80% were seen once. From germline, CDR1 is MDHEN and CDR2 SYDVKM. The CDR3 extends over 13 amino acids. V was clipped by 1 base and J by 8 bases, with 11 bases between them. Findings and limits, study-wide: Reports credit the classifier with highly specific, highly sensitive diagnosis of cytomegalovirus status. Most TCR sequences proved rare, with some public TCRs found in many donors.

On this clone itself: Its antigen is as yet unknown.

This chain joins TRBV28 and TRBJ1-2; D unresolved. The receptor was isolated from a woman aged 45-65 years in good health and CMV-seropositive. Sequenced: PBMCs. The CDR3 here is CASSLSRYKGYTF. DNA for the CDR3: TGTGCCAGCAGTTTATCTCGCTATAAAGGCTACACCTTC.